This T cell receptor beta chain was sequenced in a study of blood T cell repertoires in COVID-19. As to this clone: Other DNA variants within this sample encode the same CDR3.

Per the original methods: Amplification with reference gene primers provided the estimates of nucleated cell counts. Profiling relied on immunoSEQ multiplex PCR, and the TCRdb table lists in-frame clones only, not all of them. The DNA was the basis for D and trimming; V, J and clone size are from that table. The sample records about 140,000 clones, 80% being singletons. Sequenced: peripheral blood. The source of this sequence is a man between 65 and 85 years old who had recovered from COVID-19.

This chain's CDR3 is CASSLGQNYGYTF. Here the CDR3 DNA reads TGTGCCAGCAGTCTGGGACAGAACTATGGCTACACCTTC. This chain links TRBV27 with TRBJ1-2, with 7 positions matching TRBD1. The V gene end was trimmed by 5 bases and the J gene end by 2 bases; junction bases not matched to a gene: 2. The CDR3 has 13 amino acids. Germline V gene sequence: CDR1 MNHEY, CDR2 SMNVEV (reference sequence).